The source of this TCR beta chain is a study of shared clonotypes between healthy human individuals. CDR3 length: 16 amino acids. Trimming took 6 bases from V and 9 from J; bases not matched to a gene: 16. Germline CDR1 and CDR2: KGHSH and LQKENI. The repertoire was sequenced with immunoSEQ multiplex PCR; TCRdb's copy has only in-frame clones and lacks some. The sample has over a million clones, roughly 96% seen once. The TCR originated in a man aged 25-40 years in good health. Material: naive CD4+ T cells sorted from blood. Specified subset: CD45RA+ positively selected. J is TRBJ2-7 and V is TRBV18, with TRBD2 identical over 11 bases. The DNA for the CDR3 is TGTGCCAGCTCCCACACTAGCGGGAGATTGAATGACGTGCAGTACTTC. Protein product: CASSHTSGRLNDVQYF.